A single TCR beta chain is shown here with its context. This specimen belongs to a study of blood T cell repertoires in COVID-19. In the study overall: T cells, B-cell-depleted T cells, or PBMCs provided the cDNA or gDNA that served as material.

J gave up 2 bases and V 4 bases, and 9 bases lay outside the gene matches. The germline V gene has CDR1 MNHEY and CDR2 SVGAGI. This CDR3 is 16 amino acids long. Cohorts were determined from participant-reported clinical history. Produced via immunoSEQ multiplex PCR; TCRdb's table is partial and in-frame only. The sample shows some 130,000 clones, around 80% of them seen only once. Sequencing used PBMCs or T cells enriched from blood (not recorded which). The clonotype comes from a man aged 35 to 55 with acute COVID-19. This sequence joins TRBV6-5 and TRBJ2-7; 9 bases are shared with TRBD1. The CDR3 bases are TGTGCCAGCAGTTCTACAGGACAGGGGAACCCCTACGAGCAGTACTTC. Translation: CASSSTGQGNPYEQYF.